One T cell receptor beta chain is described in this entry. Its antigen is not known. The data were taken from a study of OX40 agonist ivuxolimab in advanced cancers. Study conclusions and caveats: The study found that CD8+ T cells averaged more expanded clones than CD4+. With doses of 0.1 to 3.0 mg/kg, CD4+ and CD8+ blood T cells had undergone clonal expansion by week 6. Certain nonresponding patients likewise had low normalized T-cell clonal expansion.

Profiling relied on immunoSEQ multiplex PCR, and the TCRdb table lists in-frame clones only, not all of them. The sample consists of about 55,000 clones, 70% to 90% of them appearing once. Sample: CD4+ or CD8+ T cells sorted from blood, taken in a trial of the OX40 agonist ivuxolimab. This TCR was recovered from an adult with an advanced solid tumor such as melanoma, head and neck, liver or kidney cancer.

The chain's CDR3 is CASSFISEAFF. CDR3 in DNA: TGTGCCAGCAGCTTTATAAGTGAAGCTTTCTTT. This chain uses TRBV7-9 with TRBJ1-1; no clear D. Deletions cut 3 bases from V and 7 bases from J, with 6 bases between. CDR3 length equals 11 residues. Germline CDR1 and CDR2: SEHNR and FQNEAQ (reference sequence).